Listed here is a single TCR beta chain. The CDR3 consists of 14 residues. CDR1 is SGHAT and CDR2 is FQNNGV in the germline V gene. Trimming took 1 base from V and 9 from J; bases not matched to a gene: 5. In the authors' workflow: From reference gene primer amplification, estimates of nucleated cell counts were derived. Generated by immunoSEQ multiplex PCR, the TCRdb table keeps only in-frame clones and is missing some. V, J and clone size are those of that table, while D and trimming were read from the DNA. The sample shows about 280,000 clones, roughly 90% of them seen only once. The source of the sample is a study of blood T cell repertoires in COVID-19. On the study more broadly: T cells, B-cell-depleted T cells, or PBMCs supplied cDNA or gDNA.

This receptor was taken from a man aged 18-30 years with active or convalescent COVID-19. This rearrangement joins TRBV11-2 to TRBJ2-1, with TRBD2 matching 8 bases. Sequencing was done on a sample of peripheral blood. CDR3 sequence (DNA): TGTGCCAGCAGCTTAGTGGTTAGCGGGGCTGAGCAGTTCTTC. It translates to CASSLVVSGAEQFF.